The clone carrying this T cell receptor beta chain was detected a few times. Its matching antigen is unknown. The data were taken from a study of response to subunit inactivated influenza vaccine. Study-wide points: Authors suggested each seasonal flu vaccination may recruit only limited numbers of new T cells.

This CDR3 contains 15 residues. The V gene end was trimmed by 0 bases and the J gene end by 3 bases; junction bases not matched to a gene: 3. Germline V lookup: CDR1 SGDLS, CDR2 YYNGEE. One entry per CDR3 protein results from TCRdb running MiXCR on the RT-PCR reads. Of about 520,000 distinct CDR3 sequences listed, around 7.9% were seen once; the top ten hold around 13%. The receptor's source is a man aged 50-75 years who received an inactivated influenza vaccine. The gene calls are TRBV9 and TRBJ2-1, with 7 positions matching TRBD2. The input for sequencing was PBMCs from blood, taken about 23 months after vaccination. CDR3 nucleotides: TGTGCCAGCAGCGTAGGCGGGGGAATCTACAATGAGCAGTTCTTC. This gives the protein CASSVGGGIYNEQFF.